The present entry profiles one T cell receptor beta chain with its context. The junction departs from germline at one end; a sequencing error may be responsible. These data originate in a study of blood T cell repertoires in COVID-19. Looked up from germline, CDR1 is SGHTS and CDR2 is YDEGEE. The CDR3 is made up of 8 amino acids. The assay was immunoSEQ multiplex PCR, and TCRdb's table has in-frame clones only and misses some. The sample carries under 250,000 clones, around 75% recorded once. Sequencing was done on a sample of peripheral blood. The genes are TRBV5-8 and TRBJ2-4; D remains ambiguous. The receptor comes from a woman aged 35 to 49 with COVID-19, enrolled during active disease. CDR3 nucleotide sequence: TGTGCCAGCAGCTTTAGCCACTTC. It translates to CASSFSHF.